The T cell receptor (beta chain) described here comes from a study of cytomegalovirus exposure and HLA in healthy donors. CDR1 is MNHEY, CDR2 SVGAGI, per germline. Trimming pared 6 bases from V and 2 bases from J, leaving 10 bases between. The CDR3 totals 13 residues. Primers for the PCR totalled 60 Vbeta and 13 Jbeta. TCRdb keeps only in-frame clones here, not all; method: immunoSEQ multiplex PCR. Of some 170,000 clones listed, around four fifths were seen once; the top ten hold roughly 1.2%. This chain joins TRBV6-5 and TRBJ1-2; no clear D gene. The TCR sequence derives from a woman aged 45-60 years in good health and CMV-seronegative. Sequenced: PBMCs. The DNA of the CDR3 is TGTGCCAGCAGACGAACAGCCAACTATGGCTACACCTTC. This gives the protein CASRRTANYGYTF.